What follows are 9 T cell receptor beta chains derived from one specimen sequenced in a study of CD4+ T cells in melanoma. Some clones are missing from TCRdb's copy, which holds only in-frame ones; the method was immunoSEQ multiplex PCR. This sample has 40,000 to 50,000 clones, with 89% found just once. Sequenced: peripheral blood. Source of these receptors: a human donor with melanoma.

This clone was picked up one time. J is TRBJ2-1 and V is TRBV7-2; unclear D gene. Germline values: CDR1 SGHTA, CDR2 FQGNSA. The CDR3 runs 13 residues. V lost 4 bases, J lost 4 bases, and 8 bases lay in between. The CDR3 reads CASSSNNYNEQFF. CDR3 bases: TGTGCCAGCAGCTCGAATAATTACAATGAGCAGTTCTTC.

The chain employs TRBV6-9 and TRBJ2-5; the match to TRBD1 covers 7 bases. The CDR3 is 15 amino acids. V lost 11 bases, J lost 2 bases, and 14 bases stayed unmatched. Germline V CDR1 and CDR2: MNHGY, SVAAGI. As DNA, the CDR3 is TGTGCCGTAAAAACGGGACAGCAAGTTCAAGAGACCCAGTACTTC. It codes for CAVKTGQQVQETQYF.

This CDR3 reads CASSDFEARGYTF. CDR3 bases: TGTGCCAGCAGTGACTTCGAGGCGAGGGGCTACACCTTC. The genes are TRBV6-5 and TRBJ1-2, with D hard to call. CDR3 size: 13 residues. The V end was cut by 5 bases, the J end by 8 bases, with 15 bases between. Germline CDR1 and CDR2: MNHEY and SVGAGI.

The rearrangement uses TRBV29-1 and TRBJ2-1; D is possibly TRBD1 (6 bases). The CDR3 is 14 residues long. The V gene lost 2 bases and the J gene lost 6 bases, with 14 bases spanning the gap. The germline V gene encodes CDR1 SQVTM and CDR2 ANQGSEA. The CDR3: CSVEWWGQGNEQFF. CDR3 DNA: TGCAGCGTTGAATGGTGGGGGCAAGGCAATGAGCAGTTCTTC.

This clone was detected once. The V call is TRBV2, the J call TRBJ1-4; TRBD1 matches at 9 bases. This CDR3 has 15 amino acids. CDR1 and CDR2 from the germline V gene are SNHLY and FYNNEI. The junction had 8 bases not matched to a gene; V was cut back by 4 bases and J by 8 bases. Written as DNA, the CDR3 is TGTGCCAGCAGTGCCCCGGGACAGGGACGCGAAAAACTGTTTTTT. It specifies CASSAPGQGREKLFF.

In DNA form, the CDR3 reads TGTGCCAGCAGCCGGAGGGGGGTTTATGAAAAACTGTTTTTT. Protein sequence: CASSRRGVYEKLFF. The chain combines TRBV5-5 with TRBJ1-4, with D perhaps TRBD1 (6 bases). This CDR3 spans 14 amino acids. CDR1 is SGHKS, CDR2 YYEKEE, per germline (reference sequence). Between the trimmed V and J ends, which lost 4 bases and 6 bases, there was a span of 13 bases. The full variable domain, in which reference TRBV5-5 and TRBJ1-4 provide the parts outside the CDR3, is DAGVTQSPTHLIKTRGQQVTLRCSPISGHKSVSWYQQVLGQGPQFIFQYYEKEERGRGNFPDRFSARQFPNYSSELNVNALLLGDSALYLCASSRRGVYEKLFFGSGTQLSVL.

V usage is TRBV14 and J usage is TRBJ2-7; either TRBD1 or TRBD2 may supply D (5 bases each). V dropped 3 bases and J dropped 2 bases, with 11 bases sitting between them. The germline V gene encodes CDR1 SGHDN and CDR2 FVKESK. The CDR3 runs to 14 residues. CDR3 sequence: CASSQIQGAYEQYF. The DNA of the CDR3 is TGTGCCAGCAGCCAGATTCAGGGAGCCTACGAGCAGTACTTC.

This chain joins TRBV11-1 and TRBJ1-3; D is uncertain. Deletions cut 1 base from V and 6 bases from J, with 7 bases between. Germline CDR1 SGHAT, CDR2 FQDESV (reference sequence). CDR3 size: 13 residues. The chain's CDR3 is CASSLGEANTIYF. CDR3 nucleotide sequence: TGTGCCAGCAGCTTAGGAGAAGCAAACACCATATATTTT.

The rearrangement joins TRBV9 to TRBJ1-1, with TRBD1 identical over 8 bases. The length of the CDR3 is 15 residues. V lost 4 bases, J lost 3 bases, and 8 bases stayed unmatched. Looked up from germline, CDR1 is SGDLS and CDR2 is YYNGEE. The CDR3 nucleotides are TGTGCCAGCAGCACGGGCCAGGGGGCCTACACTGAAGCTTTCTTT. Translated: CASSTGQGAYTEAFF.